This T cell receptor (beta chain) was documented in a study of OX40 agonist ivuxolimab in advanced cancers. Context from the whole study: The costimulatory receptor OX40 (CD134) was targeted by ivuxolimab, a fully human IgG2 agonistic monoclonal antibody. Partial responses occurred in three dose-escalation patients, of whom one had hepatocellular carcinoma and two had cutaneous melanoma. Among the roughly 50 dose-escalation patients, 19 had hepatocellular carcinoma, approximately 15 melanoma, 9 renal cell carcinoma and 9 head and neck cancer. The point of sequencing TCRbeta in the periphery was to test whether ivuxolimab changed TCR sequence diversity and drove clonal T-cell expansion. Intravenous ivuxolimab was administered to patients every 2 weeks at six dose levels: 0.01, 0.1, 0.3, 1.5, 3 and 10 mg/kg. The paper describes the monotherapy dose-escalation part (N of about 57 patients) of the phase I trial of ivuxolimab. Patients were allowed to have had prior anti-PD-1, anti-PD-L1 or anti-CTLA-4 therapy, and approximately 41% of the dose-escalation patients had previously received checkpoint inhibitors. In the dose-escalation cohort, 75% to 90% of patients were male, and the mean age was 60 years with a range of about 20 to 80. General findings and caveats noted by the study authors: After ivuxolimab, CD8+ T cells had more expanded clones than CD4+ T cells on average. The antigen specificity of the clonally expanded peripheral T cells was not determined. Low levels of normalized T-cell clonal expansion were also seen in some nonresponding patients. At doses from 0.1 to 3.0 mg/kg, clonal expansion was seen in both CD4+ and CD8+ blood T cells between baseline and week 6. In the 0.1-3.0 mg/kg groups, partial responders were among the patients with the lowest normalized peripheral clonal expansion, particularly in CD8+ T cells.

Patients with autoimmune disease history or receiving systemic immunosuppression were excluded from the trial. Peripheral blood for TCR sequencing was drawn from every dose cohort at baseline, at cycle 4 day 1 and at cycle 7 day 1. The samples were taken from a phase I, first-in-human, multicenter, open-label dose-escalation trial of ivuxolimab. Adults with locally advanced or metastatic head and neck squamous cell, hepatocellular, melanoma or renal cell carcinoma were enrolled in the trial. Before TCR sequencing, CD4+ T cells and CD8+ T cells from peripheral blood were sorted into separate populations. Genomic DNA was extracted from sorted cells for sequencing of the TCRbeta CDR3 region. The immunoSEQ Assay was used for sequencing of TCRbeta CDR3 regions. TCRdb re-hosts the immuneACCESS table, in-frame sequences only. Its copies lack some clones; in the studies checked, an unresolved V gene accounts for under half of them, and the cause for the rest is not known. Present in this sample are about 45,000 clones, roughly 80% of which were seen just once. The leading ten clones occupy 5.1% of the sample.

CDR1 and CDR2, looked up from the germline V gene (reference sequence), are SGHNT and YYREEE. The CDR3, cysteine through phenylalanine, is 16 amino acids long. Just the 48-base CDR3 DNA is kept, in frame starting at base 1. Germline trimming amounts to 4 bases on V and 2 bases on J, with 8 as the count of junction bases outside the gene matches. Concerning this clone: The antigen this receptor binds is unknown. Base quality data are lacking; no much larger clone is found one base away.

Sequenced material: CD4+ or CD8+ T cells sorted from blood, taken in a trial of the OX40 agonist ivuxolimab. This chain is built from TRBV5-4 and TRBJ2-2, with 7 bases in between that match TRBD1. This receptor was identified in an adult with an advanced solid tumor such as melanoma, head and neck, liver or kidney cancer. The CDR3: CASSPGQRSNTGELFF. The sequence in DNA is TGTGCCAGCAGCCCGGGACAGCGTTCTAACACCGGGGAGCTGTTTTTT. Reference TRBV5-4 and TRBJ2-2 genes cover what lies past the CDR3, so the full variable domain is ETGVTQSPTHLIKTRGQQVTLRCSSQSGHNTVSWYQQALGQGPQFIFQYYREEENGRGNFPPRFSGLQFPNYSSELNVNALELDDSALYLCASSPGQRSNTGELFFGEGSRLTVL.